This T cell receptor (beta chain) was captured in a study of shared clonotypes between healthy human individuals. Trimming cost V 3 bases and J 4 bases, with 9 bases left between them. CDR1 and CDR2 from the germline V gene are SGHVS and FNYEAQ. There are 13 residues in the CDR3. Measured with immunoSEQ multiplex PCR; TCRdb has only the in-frame clones, and not every one. The table lists roughly 2 million clones, less than 95% of them singletons. Terminally differentiated effector memory CD45RA+ cells were excluded by CCR7 positive selection of CD45RO-negative cells. Sequenced material: naive CD8+ T cells sorted from blood. The chain links TRBV7-6 to TRBJ2-5; D perhaps matches TRBD1 (5 bases). The TCR originated in a man aged 18-30 years in good health. The CDR3 region has the DNA TGTGCCAGCAGCTTTCGCAGGGTAGAGACCCAGTACTTC. Its translation is CASSFRRVETQYF. The full variable domain, with the rest looked up from reference TRBV7-6 and TRBJ2-5, is GAGVSQSPRYKVTKRGQDVALRCDPISGHVSLYWYRQALGQGPEFLTYFNYEAQQDKSGLPNDRFSAERPEGSISTLTIQRTEQRDSAMYRCASSFRRVETQYFGPGTRLLVL.